The rows below give T cell receptor beta chains drawn from one sample of a study of blood T cell repertoires in COVID-19. Some clones are missing from TCRdb's copy, which holds only in-frame ones; the method was immunoSEQ multiplex PCR. The sample holds 250,000 to 350,000 clones, roughly 90% seen once. Sequencing was carried out using peripheral blood. The receptors here all came from a woman in her thirties with COVID-19, enrolled during active disease. The CDR3 runs from the conserved cysteine through the conserved F or W. A D gene is named only where the DNA matches it firmly. Size is stated for part of the rows, as once, few or many counts, or as a class when the clone is expanded.

>TRBV7-9|-|-|TRBJ2-2
CASSRFETGELFF
TGTGCCAGCAGCCGTTTTGAGACCGGGGAGCTGTTTTTT
>TRBV20-1|once|TRBD2|TRBJ2-3
CSASQLLAGGRDTQYF
TGCAGTGCTAGTCAACTACTAGCGGGAGGGCGAGATACGCAGTATTTT
>TRBV7-3|-|-|TRBJ2-3
CASSSSSSSTDTQYF
TGTGCCAGCAGCTCGAGCTCCTCCAGCACAGATACGCAGTATTTT
>TRBV6-1|-|-|TRBJ1-1
CASSEVAEAFF
TGTGCCAGCAGTGAAGTAGCTGAAGCTTTCTTT
>TRBV5-5|-|TRBD2|TRBJ2-7
CASSLSEGTSAHSYEQYF
TGTGCCAGCAGCTTATCCGAAGGGACTAGCGCCCACTCCTACGAGCAGTACTTC
>TRBV6-5|-|TRBD1|TRBJ1-1
CASSYGQGNTEAFF
TGTGCCAGCAGTTACGGACAGGGGAACACTGAAGCTTTCTTT
>TRBV30|-|-|TRBJ2-3
CAGTSTDTQYF
TGTGCCGGTACTAGCACAGATACGCAGTATTTT
>TRBV7-2|-|TRBD1|TRBJ1-1
CASSGTGYPTEAFF
TGTGCCAGCAGTGGGACAGGGTATCCCACTGAAGCTTTCTTT
>TRBV19|-|-|TRBJ1-2
CASSIQEAYGYTF
TGTGCCAGTAGTATTCAGGAGGCCTATGGCTACACCTTC
>TRBV28|-|-|TRBJ1-1
CASSLPGQNTEAFF
TGTGCCAGCAGTTTACCCGGACAGAACACTGAAGCTTTCTTT
>TRBV30|-|-|TRBJ2-1
CAWSEDSYYNEQFF
TGTGCCTGGAGTGAGGACAGCTACTACAATGAGCAGTTCTTC
>TRBV28|-|-|TRBJ1-2
CASSLSPRVNGYGYTF
TGTGCCAGCAGTTTAAGCCCTCGGGTAAATGGATATGGCTACACCTTC
>TRBV10-3|once|TRBD1|TRBJ2-1
CAISRQGLNSYNEQFF
TGTGCCATCAGTAGACAGGGATTAAACTCCTACAATGAGCAGTTCTTC
>TRBV7-8|few|-|TRBJ1-1
CASSTETGVNTEAFF
TGTGCCAGCAGCACCGAAACAGGTGTCAACACTGAAGCTTTCTTT
>TRBV11-2|-|TRBD2|TRBJ2-1
CASSSGTSDEQFF
TGTGCCAGCAGCTCCGGGACTAGCGATGAGCAGTTCTTC
>TRBV7-7|-|TRBD2|TRBJ2-3
CASSQGAGGPGDTQYF
TGTGCTAGCAGCCAGGGAGCGGGAGGGCCCGGAGATACGCAGTATTTT
>TRBV27|-|-|TRBJ1-5
CASSLSSLSNQPQHF
TGTGCCAGCAGTTTATCGTCCCTTAGCAATCAGCCCCAGCATTTT
>TRBV2|-|TRBD2|TRBJ2-2
CASMRGENTGELFF
TGTGCCAGCATGCGGGGGGAAAACACCGGGGAGCTGTTTTTT
>TRBV4-1|-|TRBD1|TRBJ2-7
CASSRQQGDEQYF
TGCGCCAGCAGCCGCCAACAGGGGGACGAGCAGTACTTC
>TRBV27|-|-|TRBJ2-2
CASTLDGSGTGELFF
TGTGCCAGCACACTTGACGGAAGCGGCACCGGGGAGCTGTTTTTT
>TRBV4-1|-|TRBD1|TRBJ1-5
CASSQRQGRDQPQHF
TGCGCCAGCAGCCAACGACAGGGACGGGATCAGCCCCAGCATTTT
>TRBV19|-|-|TRBJ1-4
CASSIGLGEVNEKLFF
TGTGCCAGTAGTATAGGATTGGGCGAAGTCAATGAAAAACTGTTTTTT
>TRBV6-5|-|TRBD1|TRBJ2-7
CASSYSRQGSYEQYF
TGTGCCAGCAGTTACTCGAGACAGGGTTCCTACGAGCAGTACTTC
>TRBV6-1|few|TRBD1|TRBJ1-6
CASSDRQGNSPLHF
TGTGCCAGCAGTGACAGACAGGGTAATTCACCCCTCCACTTT
>TRBV9|-|-|TRBJ1-6
CASSSRQDLFNSPLHF
TGTGCCAGCAGCTCACGACAGGACCTGTTTAATTCACCCCTCCACTTT
>TRBV29-1|-|-|TRBJ1-2
CSVEGTDYGYTF
TGCAGCGTTGAGGGCACGGACTATGGCTACACCTTC
>TRBV6-5|-|TRBD1|TRBJ1-5
CASTREQGAGQPQHF
TGTGCCAGCACGAGGGAACAGGGGGCAGGGCAGCCCCAGCATTTT
>TRBV25-1|-|-|TRBJ2-3
CASSAGTSTDTQYF
TGTGCCAGCAGTGCCGGGACTAGCACAGATACGCAGTATTTT
>TRBV7-9|-|-|TRBJ2-7
CASRGGLTYEQYF
TGTGCCAGCAGGGGCGGACTTACCTACGAGCAGTACTTC
>TRBV3-1/TRBV3-2|-|-|TRBJ1-2
CASSQTGYGYTF
TGTGCCAGCAGCCAAACAGGATATGGCTACACCTTC
>TRBV28|-|-|TRBJ2-7
CATLRGAGIYEQYF
TGTGCCACGCTCCGAGGGGCGGGGATCTACGAGCAGTACTTC
>TRBV28|-|-|TRBJ1-1
CASTTDQGNEAFF
TGTGCCAGCACCACCGACCAGGGGAATGAAGCTTTCTTT
>TRBV12-3/TRBV12-4|-|-|TRBJ1-1
CASRDRMNTEAFF
TGTGCCAGCAGAGACAGGATGAACACTGAAGCTTTCTTT
>TRBV7-9|-|-|TRBJ2-5
CASSLSGFLETQYF
TGTGCCAGCAGCTTATCGGGGTTCCTAGAGACCCAGTACTTC
>TRBV18|-|-|TRBJ1-5
CASSPVPVTEPQHF
TGTGCCAGCTCACCAGTCCCCGTTACGGAGCCCCAGCATTTT
>TRBV3-1/TRBV3-2|-|-|TRBJ2-7
CASSQAGEQYF
TGTGCCAGCAGCCAAGCGGGGGAGCAGTACTTC
>TRBV30|-|-|TRBJ2-5
CAWSVRGETQYF
TGTGCCTGGAGTGTCCGGGGGGAGACCCAGTACTTC
>TRBV2|-|-|TRBJ2-7
CASGTGSGEQYF
TGTGCCAGCGGAACAGGGTCAGGGGAGCAGTACTTC
>TRBV5-1|-|TRBD1|TRBJ2-6
CASSAGTGSGANVLTF
TGCGCCAGCAGCGCCGGGACAGGGTCTGGGGCCAACGTCCTGACTTTC
>TRBV7-9|-|-|TRBJ1-2
CASSLAAENYGYTF
TGTGCCAGCAGCTTAGCGGCCGAAAACTATGGCTACACCTTC
>TRBV27|once|TRBD2|TRBJ2-3
CASSSRTSGNSDTQYF
TGTGCCAGCAGTTCACGGACTAGCGGGAACTCAGATACGCAGTATTTT
>TRBV9|-|-|TRBJ1-2
CASGDIYGYTF
TGTGCCAGCGGGGACATCTATGGCTACACCTTC
>TRBV3-1/TRBV3-2|-|-|TRBJ1-1
CASSQLRDTEAFF
TGTGCCAGCAGCCAATTACGGGACACTGAAGCTTTCTTT
>TRBV6-6|-|-|TRBJ2-5
CASSYSTQETQYF
TGTGCCAGCAGTTACTCGACACAAGAGACCCAGTACTTC
>TRBV19|-|-|TRBJ2-1
CASSIGRQRGGVQFF
TGTGCCAGTAGTATAGGCCGTCAGAGGGGGGGCGTCCAGTTCTTC
>TRBV6-2/TRBV6-3|-|TRBD2|TRBJ2-7
CASSALAGRGGEQYF
TGTGCCAGCAGTGCACTAGCGGGCAGGGGTGGCGAGCAGTACTTC
>TRBV6-2/TRBV6-3|-|TRBD1|TRBJ1-5
CASSPGGKTYQPQHF
TGTGCCAGCAGTCCAGGGGGGAAGACTTATCAGCCCCAGCATTTT
>TRBV4-3|-|TRBD1|TRBJ1-2
CASSQGRGAGRPYGYTF
TGCGCCAGCAGCCAAGGCAGGGGGGCGGGACGGCCCTATGGCTACACCTTC
>TRBV6-5|-|TRBD1|TRBJ2-7
CASSRTGNEQYF
TGTGCCAGCAGTAGGACAGGGAACGAGCAGTACTTC
>TRBV2|-|-|TRBJ2-7
CASSWSYEQYF
TGTGCCAGCAGTTGGAGCTACGAGCAGTACTTC
>TRBV9|-|TRBD2|TRBJ2-1
CASSLLSTSGSGAYNEQFF
TGTGCCAGCAGCCTCCTTTCGACTAGCGGGAGTGGTGCCTACAATGAGCAGTTCTTC
>TRBV6-5|once|TRBD2|TRBJ2-7
CASSGTSSYEQYF
TGTGCCAGCAGCGGGACTAGCTCCTACGAGCAGTACTTC
>TRBV29-1|-|-|TRBJ2-5
CSVEVGETQYF
TGCAGCGTTGAGGTCGGGGAGACCCAGTACTTC